What follows are 29 T cell receptor beta chains derived from one specimen sequenced in a study of T cell responses to AZD1222 COVID-19 vaccine. Data came from immunoSEQ multiplex PCR; TCRdb stores just in-frame clones and leaves some out. This sample has 90,000 to 120,000 clones; more than 90% occur once, and the top ten carry about 1.2%. The input for sequencing was peripheral blood, taken on day 0 of AZD1222 vaccination. Receptors originate from an adult in good health.

The chain has TRBV7-2 and TRBJ1-6; no clear D gene. The V end was cut by 6 bases, the J end by 11 bases, with 14 bases between. The CDR3 is 13 amino acids. Looked up from germline, CDR1 is SGHTA and CDR2 is FQGNSA. The CDR3 DNA follows: TGTGCCAGCAGTTTAAACCAGGATGCACCCCTCCACTTT. This gives the protein CASSLNQDAPLHF.

V usage is TRBV4-3 and J usage is TRBJ2-3, with 8 nucleotides matching TRBD1. Germline V CDR1 and CDR2: LGHNA, YSLEER. CDR3 size: 14 residues. The trim removed 3 bases at V and 4 bases at J, leaving 3 bases unmatched. In nucleotides, the CDR3 is TGCGCCAGCAGCCAGGACAGGGCCCCAGATACGCAGTATTTT. As protein: CASSQDRAPDTQYF.

V and J are TRBV24-1 and TRBJ1-1; 10 bases match TRBD1. The CDR3 has 14 residues. Trimming took 7 bases from V and 3 from J; bases not matched to a gene: 4. Germline CDR1 reads KGHDR; CDR2 reads SFDVKD. As DNA, the CDR3 is TGTGCCACCAGGAGGGGGACAGGGGACACTGAAGCTTTCTTT. Its translation is CATRRGTGDTEAFF.

The rearrangement links TRBV6-5 to TRBJ2-7; 7 nucleotides match TRBD2. The CDR3 sequence is 14 residues long. The ends lost 7 bases at V and 2 bases at J; junction bases unmatched: 8. The germline V gene encodes CDR1 MNHEY and CDR2 SVGAGI. The CDR3 nucleotides read TGTGCCAGCACCCAAGTGGGGGGGACCTACGAGCAGTACTTC. It is translated as CASTQVGGTYEQYF.

This chain links TRBV5-6 with TRBJ1-5; D uncertain. CDR3 length: 13 amino acids. Trimming cost V 1 base and J 4 bases, with 6 bases left between them. Germline CDR1 is SGHDT and CDR2 is YYEEEE. This CDR3 reads CASSLRWNQPQHF. In nucleotides, the CDR3 is TGTGCCAGCAGCTTGAGGTGGAATCAGCCCCAGCATTTT.

J is TRBJ1-5 and V is TRBV27, with no clear D. Trimming took off 2 bases at V and 5 bases at J, with 16 bases between the two ends. Germline assignment: CDR1 MNHEY and CDR2 SMNVEV (reference sequence). The CDR3 is 16 residues long. The CDR3 DNA reads as TGTGCCAGCAGTTTAGCCGCCCCCACCGGTTATCAGCCCCAGCATTTT. This encodes CASSLAAPTGYQPQHF.

The chain couples TRBV7-2 to TRBJ1-1, with unresolved D. V lost 1 base and J 4 bases, leaving 13 bases between the germline ends. Germline assignment: CDR1 SGHTA and CDR2 FQGNSA. The CDR3 runs 15 residues. DNA for the CDR3: TGTGCCAGCAGCTTAGTCGAAGGGCGCGGCACTGAAGCTTTCTTT. Amino acids: CASSLVEGRGTEAFF.

This chain joins TRBV6-2 or TRBV6-3 and TRBJ2-1; 11 bases are a match to TRBD2. The CDR3 spans 15 residues. After removal of 2 bases from V and 5 bases from J, the junction contained 2 bases not matched to a gene. The germline CDR1 and CDR2 sequences are MNHEY and SVGEGT. The CDR3 here is CASSYTSGGHNEQFF. The CDR3 nucleotides read TGTGCCAGCAGTTACACTAGCGGGGGCCACAATGAGCAGTTCTTC.

This chain links TRBV7-8 with TRBJ2-5, with 12 positions matching TRBD2. The length of the CDR3 is 16 residues. V lost 5 bases to trimming and J lost 5 bases; unmatched junction nucleotides: 9. Per germline, CDR1 SGHVS and CDR2 FQNEAQ. For the CDR3, the DNA is TGTGCCAGCAGCCCCTTACTAGCGGGGGGTGGGGAGACCCAGTACTTC. This encodes CASSPLLAGGGETQYF.

In its sample, this clone was seen once. Compared with germline, one end of the junction differs, possibly owing to a read error. The V call is TRBV4-3, the J call TRBJ2-1; 8 bases fit TRBD2. This CDR3 has 14 residues. Germline V gene sequence: CDR1 LGHNA, CDR2 YSLEER. This CDR3 reads CASSQGASGNEQFF. Here the CDR3 DNA reads TGCGCCAGCAGTCAAGGAGCTAGCGGGAATGAGCAGTTCTTC.

This rearrangement joins TRBV4-2 to TRBJ2-1, with 7 bases matching TRBD1. Trimming took 6 bases from V and 7 from J; bases not matched to a gene: 9. CDR1 LGHNA and CDR2 YNFKEQ come from the germline V gene. The CDR3 is 14 amino acids. The CDR3 nucleotides read TGTGCCAGCAGGGCGCGGGTCAGGGGGAATGAGCAGTTCTTC. It encodes CASRARVRGNEQFF.

CDR3 region: CASSSGLAGVYTDTQYF. CDR3 coding DNA: TGTGCCAGCAGCTCGGGACTAGCGGGGGTGTACACAGATACGCAGTATTTT. The rearrangement joins TRBV7-9 to TRBJ2-3; 14 bases agree with TRBD2. Germline V gene lookup returns CDR1 SEHNR and CDR2 FQNEAQ (reference sequence). J lost 2 bases, V lost 4 bases, and 5 bases had no gene match. This CDR3 has 17 amino acids.

Here the CDR3 reads CASSPRDRRNEQFF. In nucleotides, the CDR3 is TGTGCCAGCAGTCCACGGGACAGGAGGAATGAGCAGTTCTTC. The V call is TRBV28, the J call TRBJ2-1; TRBD1 matches 8 bases. This CDR3 is 14 amino acids long. CDR1 MDHEN and CDR2 SYDVKM come from the germline V gene. Trimming at V came to 5 bases and at J to 7 bases, leaving 7 bases not matched to a gene.

The J gene is TRBJ1-1, the V gene TRBV5-1; 7 nucleotides align to TRBD1. CDR1 SGHRS and CDR2 YFSETQ come from the germline V gene. The CDR3 is made up of 14 amino acids. V shed 6 bases and J 1 base; nucleotides not matched to a gene: 6. The CDR3 sequence is CASISGTENTEAFF. CDR3 sequence (DNA): TGCGCCAGCATTTCCGGGACAGAGAACACTGAAGCTTTCTTT.

The V and J genes are TRBV19 and TRBJ2-1; D might be TRBD2 (5 bases). The germline V and J ends were trimmed by 3 bases and 4 bases, with 13 bases remaining between them. The CDR3 extends over 15 amino acids. Germline V gene data show CDR1 as LNHDA and CDR2 as SQIVND (reference sequence). CDR3 residues: CASSMVTTIYNEQFF. The DNA of the CDR3 is TGTGCCAGTAGTATGGTGACTACTATATACAATGAGCAGTTCTTC.

The chain couples TRBV14 to TRBJ2-6; TRBD2 might be the D (5 bases). Germline V gene data show CDR1 as SGHDN and CDR2 as FVKESK. This CDR3 has 16 residues. Deletions cut 6 bases from V and 4 bases from J, with 16 bases between. CDR3: CASSRLITPGANVLTF. The CDR3 coding sequence is TGTGCCAGCAGTCGACTAATTACCCCAGGGGCCAACGTCCTGACTTTC.

The chain carries TRBV7-2 and TRBJ2-7, with D maybe TRBD1 (5 bases). The CDR3 is 13 residues long. Germline V gene sequence: CDR1 SGHTA, CDR2 FQGNSA. The ends were cut back, 5 bases at V and 3 bases at J, with 11 bases in the middle. The chain's CDR3 is CASSPARDYEQYF. CDR3 nucleotides: TGTGCCAGCAGCCCAGCCAGGGACTACGAGCAGTACTTC.

CDR3 sequence (DNA): TGTGCCTGGAACCGCCGGGACGGGACTAACTATGGCTACACCTTC. Its translation: CAWNRRDGTNYGYTF. The rearrangement joins TRBV30 to TRBJ1-2; TRBD1 might be the D (5 bases). The CDR3 contains 15 residues. The V end lost 4 bases, the J end lost 0 bases, and 15 bases lay between the germline ends. Germline CDR1 is GTSNPN and CDR2 is SVGIG (reference sequence).

The chain links TRBV29-1 to TRBJ2-7; 7 nucleotides agree with TRBD1. From germline, CDR1 is SQVTM and CDR2 ANQGSEA. The V gene end was trimmed by 6 bases and the J gene end by 4 bases; junction bases not matched to a gene: 9. The CDR3 extends over 13 amino acids. CDR3 DNA: TGCAGCGTCCGAACAGGGGAAAGGTACGAGCAGTACTTC. Amino acid sequence: CSVRTGERYEQYF.

The V and J genes are TRBV7-9 and TRBJ1-2; no clear D. From germline, CDR1 is SEHNR and CDR2 FQNEAQ (reference sequence). The CDR3 length is 15 residues. The V and J ends lost 5 bases and 0 bases respectively, with 13 bases between them. The CDR3, as DNA: TGTGCCAGCAGCCCCCGTGGCGGATCTAACTATGGCTACACCTTC. It encodes CASSPRGGSNYGYTF.

Only one count was recorded for this clone. The chain couples TRBV2 to TRBJ1-2, with 10 bases identical to TRBD1. J lost 4 bases, V lost 4 bases, and 9 bases had no gene match. Germline CDR1 is SNHLY and CDR2 is FYNNEI. The CDR3 loop spans 16 amino acids. The CDR3, as DNA: TGTGCCAGCAGTGCAGCAGGGACAGGGGACTTCTATGGCTACACCTTC. It translates to CASSAAGTGDFYGYTF.

This clone has a handful of counts. This chain links TRBV7-9 with TRBJ2-7; no firm D call. Germline CDR1 reads SEHNR; CDR2 reads FQNEAQ (reference sequence). The length of the CDR3 is 14 residues. Deletions cut 4 bases from V and 0 bases from J, with 10 bases between. The CDR3: CASSSRAASYEQYF. The DNA of the CDR3 is TGTGCCAGCAGCTCGCGCGCGGCCTCCTACGAGCAGTACTTC.

The rearrangement uses TRBV28 and TRBJ1-4, with TRBD1 as a possible D gene (5 bases). Between the trimmed V and J ends, which lost 10 bases and 4 bases, there was a span of 13 bases. The V gene's germline CDR1 is MDHEN and CDR2 SYDVKM. The CDR3 loop spans 13 amino acids. The CDR3 region has the DNA TGTGCCACCCTCGACAGTATTAATGAAAAACTGTTTTTT. Its translation is CATLDSINEKLFF.

This rearrangement joins TRBV19 to TRBJ2-2, with D maybe TRBD1 (5 bases). The germline gives CDR1 LNHDA, CDR2 SQIVND (reference sequence). Between the trimmed V and J ends, which lost 7 bases and 2 bases, there was a span of 11 bases. This CDR3 is built from 14 residues. CDR3 loop: CASNRGSNTGELFF. The CDR3 nucleotides are TGTGCCAGTAATAGGGGATCCAACACCGGGGAGCTGTTTTTT.

This clone was detected only once. The CDR3 coding sequence is TGTGCCAGCAGAGTAGACGCAGGGTCTGGGGCCAACGTCCTGACTTTC. Translated: CASRVDAGSGANVLTF. The J gene is TRBJ2-6, the V gene TRBV27; D perhaps matches TRBD1 (5 bases). Germline values: CDR1 MNHEY, CDR2 SMNVEV (reference sequence). Between the trimmed V and J ends, which lost 6 bases and 1 base, there was a span of 13 bases. The CDR3 loop spans 16 amino acids. Supplemented by reference TRBV27 and TRBJ2-6, the full variable domain reads EAQVTQNPRYLITVTGKKLTVTCSQNMNHEYMSWYRQDPGLGLRQIYYSMNVEVTDKGDVPEGYKVSRKEKRNFPLILESPSPNQTSLYFCASRVDAGSGANVLTFGAGSRLTVL.

In this sample, this clone turned up a few times. The chain joins TRBV12-3 or TRBV12-4 to TRBJ1-5, with TRBD1 matching over 7 bases. Trimming cost V 6 bases and J 9 bases; bases outside gene matches: 5. The CDR3 spans 12 residues. The CDR3 region is CASSRGRSPQHF. CDR3 nucleotides: TGTGCCAGCAGCAGGGGGAGGTCGCCCCAGCATTTT.

The chain is built from TRBV5-1 and TRBJ2-5; maybe TRBD2 (6 bases). Germline CDR1 SGHRS, CDR2 YFSETQ. V was cut by 7 bases and J by 4 bases, with 17 bases left in between. The CDR3 totals 14 residues. CDR3 sequence reads: CASAGHGKGETQYF. CDR3 DNA sequence: TGCGCCAGCGCGGGGCACGGGAAGGGAGAGACCCAGTACTTC.

This chain links TRBV28 with TRBJ2-1; D remains unclear. Germline V gene sequence: CDR1 MDHEN, CDR2 SYDVKM. V dropped 6 bases and J dropped 0 bases, with 9 bases sitting between them. The CDR3 runs to 14 residues. CDR3 region: CASRVPRSYNEQFF. CDR3 DNA: TGTGCCAGCAGGGTACCTCGCTCCTACAATGAGCAGTTCTTC.

The rearrangement uses TRBV24-1 and TRBJ2-7, with D possibly being TRBD1 or TRBD2 (5 bases each). V was pared by 5 bases and J by 4 bases, with 14 bases between. The CDR3 is 14 amino acids. The V gene's germline CDR1 is KGHDR and CDR2 SFDVKD. The DNA of the CDR3 is TGTGCCACCAGTGTCGGGACCCCTCCTTACGAGCAGTACTTC. This encodes CATSVGTPPYEQYF.